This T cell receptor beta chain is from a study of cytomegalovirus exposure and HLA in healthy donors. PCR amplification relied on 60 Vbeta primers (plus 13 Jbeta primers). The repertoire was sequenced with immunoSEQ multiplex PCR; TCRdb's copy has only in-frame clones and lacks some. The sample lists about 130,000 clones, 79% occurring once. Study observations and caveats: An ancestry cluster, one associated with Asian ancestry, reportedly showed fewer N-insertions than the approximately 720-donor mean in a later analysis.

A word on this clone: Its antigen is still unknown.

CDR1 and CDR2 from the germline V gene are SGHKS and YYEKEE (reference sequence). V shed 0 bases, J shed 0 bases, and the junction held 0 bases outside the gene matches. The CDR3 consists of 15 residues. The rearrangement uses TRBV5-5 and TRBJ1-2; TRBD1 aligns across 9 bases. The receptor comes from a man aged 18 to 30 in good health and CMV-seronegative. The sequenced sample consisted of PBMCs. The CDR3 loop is CASSLGTGANYGYTF. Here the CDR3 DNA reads TGTGCCAGCAGCTTGGGGACAGGGGCTAACTATGGCTACACCTTC.